The 9 T cell receptor beta chains reported below all come from one sample, sequenced in a study of blood T cell repertoires in COVID-19. Clones were read by immunoSEQ multiplex PCR, and TCRdb kept only the in-frame ones, dropping some. The sample has about 400,000 clones, 89% seen once. The source material was PBMCs or T cells enriched from blood (not recorded which). The receptors were sampled from a woman under 40 who had recovered from COVID-19.

The chain links TRBV14 to TRBJ2-2; D might be TRBD2 (6 bases). The CDR3 length is 15 residues. The V end was cut by 3 bases, the J end by 3 bases, with 11 bases between. CDR1 SGHDN and CDR2 FVKESK come from the germline V gene. CDR3 region: CASSQVSGYTGELFF. The DNA for the CDR3 is TGTGCCAGCAGCCAGGTTAGCGGTTACACCGGGGAGCTGTTTTTT. Full variable domain (rest looked up from reference TRBV14 and TRBJ2-2): EAGVTQFPSHSVIEKGQTVTLRCDPISGHDNLYWYRRVMGKEIKFLLHFVKESKQDESGMPNNRFLAERTGGTYSTLKVQPAELEDSGVYFCASSQVSGYTGELFFGEGSRLTVL.

V and J are TRBV10-3 and TRBJ1-1; 8 bases fit TRBD1. The germline CDR1 and CDR2 sequences are ENHRY and SYGVKD. CDR3 length equals 13 residues. V was pared by 6 bases and J by 7 bases, with 7 bases of the junction left unmatched. For the CDR3, the DNA is TGTGCCATCAGCGAGCAGGGGGCGCGTGAAGCTTTCTTT. Its protein is CAISEQGAREAFF.

This rearrangement joins TRBV28 to TRBJ2-1, with a possible D match to TRBD2 (5 bases). This CDR3 region has 15 residues. From germline, CDR1 is MDHEN and CDR2 SYDVKM. V lost 7 bases and J lost 0, with 13 bases in between. The CDR3 bases are TGTGCCAGCAATGGATGGGAGTCCTCCTACAATGAGCAGTTCTTC. As protein: CASNGWESSYNEQFF.

This clone was detected ten times or more. The chain links TRBV9 to TRBJ2-7, with D perhaps TRBD1 (6 bases). V was cut by 4 bases and J by 1 base, with 9 bases left in between. The CDR3 contains 13 residues. Germline loops: CDR1 SGDLS, CDR2 YYNGEE. The CDR3: CASSTGLSYEQYF. The CDR3 nucleotides read TGTGCCAGCAGCACAGGGCTATCCTACGAGCAGTACTTC.

The chain links TRBV5-6 to TRBJ2-3, with 13 bases that match TRBD2. CDR3 size: 17 residues. V lost 2 bases and J lost 4; bases outside the gene matches: 7. Germline CDR1 and CDR2: SGHDT and YYEEEE. Here the CDR3 reads CASSLVRTSGRPDTQYF. The CDR3 region has the DNA TGTGCCAGCAGCTTAGTTCGGACTAGCGGGAGACCAGATACGCAGTATTTT.

V gene TRBV5-1 combines with J gene TRBJ2-7; D ambiguous. The V end lost 1 base, the J end lost 1 base, and 9 bases lay between the germline ends. This CDR3 has 14 residues. The germline V gene has CDR1 SGHRS and CDR2 YFSETQ. CDR3 residues: CASSLPSESYEQYF. Written as DNA, the CDR3 is TGCGCCAGCAGCTTGCCGTCAGAATCCTACGAGCAGTACTTC.

CDR3 amino acids: CASSQDHSGHTEAFF. The CDR3 DNA reads as TGCGCCAGCAGCCAAGATCACTCAGGGCACACTGAAGCTTTCTTT. The chain couples TRBV4-3 to TRBJ1-1, with a weak D call TRBD1 (5 bases). CDR1 is LGHNA and CDR2 is YSLEER in the germline V gene. The CDR3 runs to 15 residues. Trimming pared 0 bases from V and 3 bases from J, leaving 11 bases between.

The chain recombines TRBV7-9 with TRBJ1-2, with unresolved D. Germline V CDR1 and CDR2: SEHNR, FQNEAQ (reference sequence). CDR3 length: 12 residues. Trimming removed 5 bases from V and 4 bases from J, with 8 bases in between. The CDR3: CASSLGGYGYTF. The CDR3 coding sequence is TGTGCCAGCAGCCTCGGAGGCTATGGCTACACCTTC.

The chain has TRBV9 and TRBJ1-2; 7 bases map to TRBD1. The CDR3 length is 17 residues. J was trimmed by 1 base and V by 0 bases; bases with no gene match: 9. Germline V gene data show CDR1 as SGDLS and CDR2 as YYNGEE. CDR3 sequence reads: CASSVGRGRTVNYGYTF. The DNA for the CDR3 is TGTGCCAGCAGCGTAGGAAGGGGGCGGACGGTTAACTATGGCTACACCTTC.